The rows below give T cell receptor beta chains drawn from one sample of a study of beta chain features in type 1 diabetes. Repertoires were generated with immunoSEQ multiplex PCR, while TCRdb's copy carries only in-frame clones and drops some. The table shows about 23,000 clones, with more than 45% occurring only once. Material: stem cell memory CD4+ T cells from blood. The receptors stem from a man younger than 35 with type 1 diabetes. Both conserved end residues are part of each CDR3. The D gene is left open where the match is weak. Clone size is given for some rows only: seen once, a few or many times, or a class if the clone is expanded.

>NA|TRBD2|TRBJ2-7|15|TRBV27
CASLPRTSGTYEQYF
TGTGCCAGCCTACCCAGGACTAGCGGGACCTACGAGCAGTACTTC
>few|NA|TRBJ2-7|14|TRBV2
CASSQDRSSYEQYF
TGTGCCAGCAGTCAAGACAGGAGCTCCTACGAGCAGTACTTC
>NA|TRBD2|TRBJ2-3|18|TRBV10-3
CAIARGGPGTSDTDTQYF
TGTGCCATCGCGCGGGGGGGGCCTGGCACGTCGGACACAGATACGCAGTATTTT
>NA|TRBD1|TRBJ1-1|14|TRBV6-5
CASRGQGWNTEAFF
TGTGCCAGTCGTGGACAGGGATGGAACACTGAAGCTTTCTTT
>NA|TRBD2|TRBJ2-3|12|TRBV30
CAWNSGGAVKYF
TGTGCCTGGAATAGCGGGGGGGCCGTCAAGTATTTT
>NA|TRBD1|TRBJ1-2|13|TRBV27
CASSFRQGHGYTF
TGTGCCAGCAGTTTTCGACAGGGTCATGGCTACACCTTC
>NA|TRBD1|TRBJ1-6|18|TRBV4-3
CASSQVQGAVSYNSPLHF
TGCGCCAGCAGCCAAGTCCAGGGGGCTGTTTCCTATAATTCACCCCTCCACTTT
>NA|TRBD1|TRBJ2-7|14|TRBV9
CASSPTGGSYEQYF
TGTGCCAGCAGCCCGACAGGGGGGAGTTACGAGCAGTACTTC
>NA|TRBD1|TRBJ2-1|17|TRBV28
CASSSSWTGTGNNEQFF
TGTGCCAGCAGTTCCTCCTGGACAGGGACAGGCAACAATGAGCAGTTCTTC
>NA|NA|TRBJ1-5|15|TRBV5-1
CASSWTGSLHQPQHF
TGCGCCAGCAGCTGGACCGGGAGCCTACATCAGCCCCAGCATTTT
>NA|TRBD1|TRBJ1-6|16|TRBV5-1
CASSLESDRKNSPLHF
TGCGCCAGCAGCTTGGAATCGGACAGGAAAAATTCACCCCTCCACTTT
>NA|TRBD2|TRBJ2-3|16|TRBV5-1
CASRVRTSAVTDTQYF
TGCGCCAGCAGGGTCCGGACTAGCGCTGTCACAGATACGCAGTATTTT
>NA|TRBD2|TRBJ2-1|16|TRBV18
CASSPNPSGSYNEQFF
TGTGCCAGCTCACCCAACCCTAGCGGGTCCTACAATGAGCAGTTCTTC
>NA|NA|TRBJ2-5|16|TRBV28
CASRLAPGAGTEEQYF
TGTGCCAGCAGACTAGCCCCCGGGGCAGGGACGGAAGAGCAGTACTTC
>NA|TRBD2|TRBJ2-3|15|TRBV28
CASSSGSTSGEEQYF
TGTGCCAGCAGTTCGGGCTCGACTAGCGGGGAGGAGCAGTATTTT
>NA|NA|TRBJ2-1|16|TRBV14
CASSLLGSPAYNEQFF
TGTGCCAGCAGCCTGCTCGGGAGCCCCGCTTACAATGAGCAGTTCTTC
>NA|TRBD2|TRBJ2-7|14|TRBV7-9
CASSLGTSGFEQYF
TGTGCCAGCAGCTTAGGGACTAGCGGGTTCGAGCAGTACTTC
>NA|TRBD2|TRBJ2-7|15|TRBV6-6
CASSYSAGGASEQYF
TGTGCCAGCAGTTACTCAGCGGGGGGCGCCTCCGAGCAGTACTTC
>NA|TRBD1|TRBJ2-1|15|TRBV13
CASSSGQGVIYEQFF
TGTGCCAGCAGCTCCGGACAGGGGGTGATCTATGAGCAGTTCTTC
>NA|NA|TRBJ2-5|14|TRBV5-4
CASSLSWQQETQYF
TGTGCCAGCAGCTTATCATGGCAGCAAGAGACCCAGTACTTC
>NA|TRBD2|TRBJ2-3|14|TRBV5-8
CASSRSGRADTQYF
TGTGCCAGCAGCCGTAGCGGGAGGGCAGATACGCAGTATTTT
>NA|NA|TRBJ1-1|16|TRBV4-3
CASSQVGRTGGTEAFF
TGCGCCAGCAGCCAAGTAGGTAGGACGGGGGGCACTGAAGCTTTCTTT
>NA|TRBD1|TRBJ2-3|14|TRBV11-3
CASSVQGAGDTQYF
TGTGCCAGCAGCGTACAGGGGGCCGGAGATACGCAGTATTTT
>NA|NA|TRBJ2-7|12|TRBV10-2
CASSDGGYEQYF
TGCGCCAGCAGTGACGGGGGCTACGAGCAGTACTTC
>NA|NA|TRBJ2-3|11|TRBV6-5
CASRGRDTQYF
TGTGCCAGCAGAGGGAGAGATACGCAGTATTTT
>few|NA|TRBJ2-1|14|TRBV15
CATSQTPRVDEQFF
TGTGCCACCAGTCAAACACCCAGGGTCGATGAGCAGTTCTTC
>NA|TRBD2|TRBJ2-3|17|TRBV9
CASSAFPGTSVSNTQYF
TGTGCCAGCAGCGCTTTCCCCGGGACTAGCGTCTCAAATACGCAGTATTTT
>NA|TRBD1|TRBJ2-7|13|TRBV29-1
CSATDRGIDEQYF
TGCAGCGCTACTGACAGGGGGATCGACGAGCAGTACTTC
>NA|TRBD2|TRBJ2-3|16|TRBV14
CASSRRLAASTDTQYF
TGTGCCAGCAGCCGCCGACTAGCGGCGAGCACAGATACGCAGTATTTT
>few|TRBD1|TRBJ1-1|11|TRBV2
CASTPDRGAFF
TGTGCCAGCACCCCGGACAGGGGAGCTTTCTTT
>NA|NA|TRBJ2-1|14|TRBV4-3
CASSQETGYNEQFF
TGCGCCAGCAGCCAAGAAACAGGCTACAATGAGCAGTTCTTC
>NA|NA|TRBJ2-3|15|TRBV18
CASSNRVSRTDTQYF
TGTGCCAGCTCAAACAGGGTGTCCCGAACAGATACGCAGTATTTT
>few|TRBD1|TRBJ2-1|13|TRBV28
CASSPIRTGKQFF
TGTGCCAGCAGCCCCATCAGGACAGGGAAGCAGTTCTTC
>NA|NA|TRBJ1-2|14|TRBV28
CASSTTALNYGYTF
TGTGCCAGCAGTACGACAGCACTCAACTATGGCTACACCTTC
>NA|NA|TRBJ1-2|14|TRBV21-1
CASSKAVLSYGYTF
TGTGCCAGCAGCAAAGCGGTTCTCAGCTATGGCTACACCTTC
>NA|TRBD2|TRBJ2-5|14|TRBV7-9
CASSELAGERTQYF
TGTGCCAGCAGCGAACTAGCGGGAGAACGGACCCAGTACTTC
>NA|NA|TRBJ2-2|17|TRBV5-4
CASSLSLSGPNTGELFF
TGTGCCAGCAGCTTGTCCTTAAGTGGCCCAAACACCGGGGAGCTGTTTTTT
>NA|TRBD1|TRBJ2-1|15|TRBV4-1
CASSLTLQGTDEQFF
TGCGCCAGCAGCCTTACTCTACAGGGGACGGATGAGCAGTTCTTC
>NA|TRBD1|TRBJ2-7|15|TRBV6-5
CASSYSGTGLTEQYF
TGTGCCAGCAGTTACTCCGGGACAGGGCTTACGGAGCAGTACTTC
>NA|TRBD1|TRBJ2-7|14|TRBV10-3
CAISGGQGNYEQYF
TGTGCCATCAGTGGGGGACAGGGGAACTACGAGCAGTACTTC
>NA|NA|TRBJ2-7|14|TRBV6-5
CASTYSGVVNEQYF
TGTGCCAGCACCTACTCAGGGGTTGTTAACGAGCAGTACTTC
>few|TRBD1|TRBJ2-7|14|TRBV7-2
CASSGQGFTYEQYF
TGTGCCAGCAGTGGACAGGGGTTCACCTACGAGCAGTACTTC
>NA|TRBD1|TRBJ2-5|14|TRBV5-4
CASRPDRAQETQYF
TGTGCCAGCAGGCCAGACAGGGCACAAGAGACCCAGTACTTC
>few|TRBD2|TRBJ2-5|18|TRBV13
CASSPSGGAGVSRETQYF
TGTGCCAGCAGCCCTAGCGGGGGGGCCGGAGTTTCAAGAGAGACCCAGTACTTC
>NA|TRBD2|TRBJ2-1|16|TRBV6-1
CASSEAPGGRYNEQFF
TGTGCCAGCAGTGAAGCGCCGGGAGGGAGGTACAATGAGCAGTTCTTC
>NA|TRBD2|TRBJ2-2|17|TRBV7-9
CASSAWGLAGITGELFF
TGTGCCAGCAGCGCTTGGGGACTAGCGGGGATCACCGGGGAGCTGTTTTTT
>NA|NA|TRBJ1-1|13|TRBV5-1
CASSPGLDTEAFF
TGCGCCAGCAGCCCGGGATTGGACACTGAAGCTTTCTTT
>few|NA|TRBJ1-5|15|TRBV7-9
CASSLGSGAMEPQHF
TGTGCCAGCAGCTTAGGATCTGGTGCGATGGAGCCCCAGCATTTT
>few|TRBD2|TRBJ2-3|16|TRBV28
CASSPPGLEVTDTQYF
TGTGCCAGCAGTCCTCCGGGACTAGAGGTCACAGATACGCAGTATTTT
>NA|NA|TRBJ2-7|15|TRBV28
CASSEWVEGSSEQYF
TGTGCCAGCAGCGAATGGGTGGAGGGGTCTTCCGAGCAGTACTTC
>NA|TRBD2|TRBJ2-5|15|TRBV7-2
CASSLAGTSQETQYF
TGTGCCAGCAGCTTAGCCGGGACTAGTCAAGAGACCCAGTACTTC
>NA|TRBD2|TRBJ2-3|15|TRBV6-6
CASSYSAGGADTQYF
TGTGCCAGCAGTTACTCGGCGGGGGGAGCAGATACGCAGTATTTT
>NA|NA|TRBJ2-5|16|TRBV7-9
CASSLVGGRPPGTQYF
TGTGCCAGCAGCTTAGTAGGAGGGCGACCCCCAGGGACCCAGTACTTC
>NA|NA|TRBJ1-5|16|TRBV27
CASSPIQGNTGQPQHF
TGTGCCAGCAGTCCGATACAGGGAAATACGGGTCAGCCCCAGCATTTT
>NA|NA|TRBJ2-7|12|TRBV6-5
CASSTGSREQYF
TGTGCCAGCAGCACAGGGTCGCGGGAGCAGTACTTC